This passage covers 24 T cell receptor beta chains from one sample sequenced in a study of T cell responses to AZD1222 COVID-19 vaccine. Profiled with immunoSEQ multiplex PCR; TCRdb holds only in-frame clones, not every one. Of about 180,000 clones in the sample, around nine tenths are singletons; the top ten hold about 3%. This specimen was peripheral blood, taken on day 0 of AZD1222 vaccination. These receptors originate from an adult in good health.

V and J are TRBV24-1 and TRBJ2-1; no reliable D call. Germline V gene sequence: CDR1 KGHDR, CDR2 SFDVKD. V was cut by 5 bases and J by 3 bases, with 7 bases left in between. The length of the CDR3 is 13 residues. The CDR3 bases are TGTGCCACCAGTGCGGCTAGCTACAATGAGCAGTTCTTC. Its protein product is CATSAASYNEQFF.

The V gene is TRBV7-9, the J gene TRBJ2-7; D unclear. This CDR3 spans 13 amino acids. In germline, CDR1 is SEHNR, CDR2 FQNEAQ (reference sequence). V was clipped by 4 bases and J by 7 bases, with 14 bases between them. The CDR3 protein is CASSSLPIREQYF. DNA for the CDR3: TGTGCCAGCAGCTCTTTGCCTATCCGGGAGCAGTACTTC.

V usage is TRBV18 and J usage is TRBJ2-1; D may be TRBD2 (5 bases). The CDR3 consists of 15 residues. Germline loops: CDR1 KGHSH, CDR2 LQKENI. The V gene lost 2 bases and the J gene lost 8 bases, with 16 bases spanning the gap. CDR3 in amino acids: CASSPGGTPRDEQFF. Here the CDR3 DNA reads TGTGCCAGCTCACCAGGAGGTACCCCGAGGGATGAGCAGTTCTTC.

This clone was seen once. CDR3: CASSLTSSSYEQYF. Here the CDR3 DNA reads TGCGCCAGCAGCTTAACTAGCTCCTCCTACGAGCAGTACTTC. The chain couples TRBV5-1 to TRBJ2-7, with a weak D call TRBD2 (6 bases). This CDR3 has 14 residues. Trimming took 2 bases from V and 0 from J, leaving 9 bases between them. CDR1 is SGHRS, CDR2 YFSETQ, per germline.

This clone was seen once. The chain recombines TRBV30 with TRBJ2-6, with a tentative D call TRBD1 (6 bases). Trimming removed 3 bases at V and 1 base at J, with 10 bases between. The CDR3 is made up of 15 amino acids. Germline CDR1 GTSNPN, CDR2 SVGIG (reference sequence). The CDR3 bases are TGTGCCTGGAGCGCACAGGGTTCTGGGGCCAACGTCCTGACTTTC. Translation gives CAWSAQGSGANVLTF.

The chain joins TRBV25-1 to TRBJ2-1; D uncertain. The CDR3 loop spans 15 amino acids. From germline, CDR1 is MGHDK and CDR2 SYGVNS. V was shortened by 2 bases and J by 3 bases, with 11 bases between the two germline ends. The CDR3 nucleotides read TGTGCCAGCAGTGAACGTTGGACCTACTACAATGAGCAGTTCTTC. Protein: CASSERWTYYNEQFF. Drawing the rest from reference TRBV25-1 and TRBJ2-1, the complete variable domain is EADIYQTPRYLVIGTGKKITLECSQTMGHDKMYWYQQDPGMELHLIHYSYGVNSTEKGDLSSESTVSRIRTEHFPLTLESARPSHTSQYLCASSERWTYYNEQFFGPGTRLTVL.

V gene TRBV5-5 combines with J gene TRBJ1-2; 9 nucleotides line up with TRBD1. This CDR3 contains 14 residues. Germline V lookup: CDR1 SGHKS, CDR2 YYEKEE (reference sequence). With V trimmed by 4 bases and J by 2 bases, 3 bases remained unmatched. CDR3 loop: CASSRGQGNYGYTF. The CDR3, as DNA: TGTGCCAGCAGCCGTGGACAGGGGAACTATGGCTACACCTTC.

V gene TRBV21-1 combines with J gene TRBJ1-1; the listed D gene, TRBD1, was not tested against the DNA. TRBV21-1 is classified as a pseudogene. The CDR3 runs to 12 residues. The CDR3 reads CASSGTGGRAFF. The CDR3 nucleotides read TGTGCCAGCAGCGGGACAGGGGGTAGAGCTTTCTTT.

CDR3 DNA: TGTGCCAGCAGCCAAGTAGCACTTGTGAACACTGAAGCTTTCTTT. Translation gives CASSQVALVNTEAFF. The chain links TRBV4-2 to TRBJ1-1; no clear D. Trimming stripped 1 base from V and 0 bases from J, with 9 bases between. The CDR3 loop spans 15 amino acids. Germline CDR1 LGHNA, CDR2 YNFKEQ.

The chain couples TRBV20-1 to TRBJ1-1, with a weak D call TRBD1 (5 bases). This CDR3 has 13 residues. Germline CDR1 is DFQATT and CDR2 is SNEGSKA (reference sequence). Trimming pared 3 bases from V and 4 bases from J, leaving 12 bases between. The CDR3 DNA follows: TGCAGTGCTAGTAATCCCGGGGGCACTGAAGCTTTCTTT. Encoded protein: CSASNPGGTEAFF.

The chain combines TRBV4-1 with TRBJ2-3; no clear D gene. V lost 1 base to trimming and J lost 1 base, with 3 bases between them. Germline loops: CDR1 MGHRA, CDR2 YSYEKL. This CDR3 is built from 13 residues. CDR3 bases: TGCGCCAGCAGCCAAGTCGGCACAGATACGCAGTATTTT. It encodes CASSQVGTDTQYF.

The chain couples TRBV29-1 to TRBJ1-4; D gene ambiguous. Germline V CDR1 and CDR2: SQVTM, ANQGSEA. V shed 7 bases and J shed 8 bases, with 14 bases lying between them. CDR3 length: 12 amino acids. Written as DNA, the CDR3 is TGCAGCGGGGGAGTGCTGGGCGAAAAACTGTTTTTT. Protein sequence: CSGGVLGEKLFF.

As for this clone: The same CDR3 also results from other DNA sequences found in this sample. CDR3 in amino acids: CASSPDRGRSPLHF. DNA for the CDR3: TGTGCCAGCAGCCCGGACAGGGGGCGTTCACCCCTCCACTTT. The rearrangement uses TRBV7-8 and TRBJ1-6; 11 bases line up with TRBD1. Germline V gives CDR1 SGHVS, CDR2 FQNEAQ. The length of the CDR3 is 14 residues. The V and J ends lost 5 bases and 9 bases, in that order; junction bases with no gene match: 3.

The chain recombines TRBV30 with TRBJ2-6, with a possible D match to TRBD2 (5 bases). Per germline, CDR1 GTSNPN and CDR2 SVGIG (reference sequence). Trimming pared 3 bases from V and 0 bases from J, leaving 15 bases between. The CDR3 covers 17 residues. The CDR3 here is CAWSLTLGSSGANVLTF. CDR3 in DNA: TGTGCCTGGAGCCTCACGCTAGGGAGCTCTGGGGCCAACGTCCTGACTTTC.

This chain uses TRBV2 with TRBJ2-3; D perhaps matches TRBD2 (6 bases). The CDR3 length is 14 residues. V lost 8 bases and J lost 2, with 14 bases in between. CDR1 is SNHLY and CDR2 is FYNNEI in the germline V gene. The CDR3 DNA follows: TGTGCCAGCCAGGGACTCGTAGACACAGATACGCAGTATTTT. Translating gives CASQGLVDTDTQYF.

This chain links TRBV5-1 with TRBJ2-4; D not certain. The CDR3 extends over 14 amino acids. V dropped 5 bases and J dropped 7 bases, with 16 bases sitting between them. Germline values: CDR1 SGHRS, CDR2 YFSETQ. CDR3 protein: CASSSGSLGNIQYF. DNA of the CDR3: TGCGCCAGCAGTAGTGGGTCGTTGGGGAACATTCAGTACTTC.

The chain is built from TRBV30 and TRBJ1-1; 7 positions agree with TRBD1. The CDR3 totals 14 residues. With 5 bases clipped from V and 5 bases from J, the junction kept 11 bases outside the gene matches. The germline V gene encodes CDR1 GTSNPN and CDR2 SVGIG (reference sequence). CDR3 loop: CAWSDRDRRTEAFF. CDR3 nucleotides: TGTGCCTGGTCCGACCGGGACAGAAGAACTGAAGCTTTCTTT.

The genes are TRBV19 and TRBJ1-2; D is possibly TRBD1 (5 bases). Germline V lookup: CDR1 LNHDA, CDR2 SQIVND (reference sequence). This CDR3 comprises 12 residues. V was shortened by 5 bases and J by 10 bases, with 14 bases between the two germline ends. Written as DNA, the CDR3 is TGTGCCAGTAGTGCCTCGCTGGGGGACTACACCTTC. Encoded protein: CASSASLGDYTF.

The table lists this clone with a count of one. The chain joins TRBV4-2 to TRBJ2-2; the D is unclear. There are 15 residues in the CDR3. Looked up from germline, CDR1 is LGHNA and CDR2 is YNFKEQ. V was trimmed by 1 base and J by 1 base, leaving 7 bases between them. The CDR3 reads CASSQVVGNTGELFF. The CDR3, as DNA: TGTGCCAGCAGCCAAGTAGTTGGGAACACCGGGGAGCTGTTTTTT.

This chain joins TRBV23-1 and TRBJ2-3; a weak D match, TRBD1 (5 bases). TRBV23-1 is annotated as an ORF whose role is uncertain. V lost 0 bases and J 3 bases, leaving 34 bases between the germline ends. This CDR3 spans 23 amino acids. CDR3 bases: TGCGCCAGCAGTCAATCGGGGCTAGATCCCCCCCACTGGATGATTAAACCAACAGATACGCAGTATTTT. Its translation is CASSQSGLDPPHWMIKPTDTQYF.

The CDR3 loop is CASSLQGPSTDTQYF. Written as DNA, the CDR3 is TGCGCCAGCAGCTTACAGGGACCTAGCACAGATACGCAGTATTTT. The gene calls are TRBV5-1 and TRBJ2-3; possibly TRBD1 for D (6 bases). The CDR3 spans 15 residues. CDR1 SGHRS and CDR2 YFSETQ come from the germline V gene. V lost 2 bases, J lost 0 bases, and 10 bases lay in between.

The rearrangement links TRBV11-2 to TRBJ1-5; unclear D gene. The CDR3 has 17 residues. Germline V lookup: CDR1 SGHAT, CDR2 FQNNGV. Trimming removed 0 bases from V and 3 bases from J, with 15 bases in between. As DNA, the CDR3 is TGTGCCAGCAGCTTAGATGGGGATAGCGGGCTCAATCAGCCCCAGCATTTT. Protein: CASSLDGDSGLNQPQHF.

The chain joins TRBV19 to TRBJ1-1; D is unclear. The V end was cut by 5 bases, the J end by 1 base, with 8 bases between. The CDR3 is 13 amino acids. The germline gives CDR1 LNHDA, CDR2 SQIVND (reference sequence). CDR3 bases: TGTGCCAGTAGTGCCCTAAGGAACACTGAAGCTTTCTTT. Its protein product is CASSALRNTEAFF.

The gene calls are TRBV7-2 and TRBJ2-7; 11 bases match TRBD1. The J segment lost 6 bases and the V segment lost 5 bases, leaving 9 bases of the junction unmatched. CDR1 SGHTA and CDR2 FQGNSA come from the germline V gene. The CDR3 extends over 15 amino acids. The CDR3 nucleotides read TGTGCCAGCAGCATACAACGGGACAGGGGGTCCGAGCAGTACTTC. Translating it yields CASSIQRDRGSEQYF.